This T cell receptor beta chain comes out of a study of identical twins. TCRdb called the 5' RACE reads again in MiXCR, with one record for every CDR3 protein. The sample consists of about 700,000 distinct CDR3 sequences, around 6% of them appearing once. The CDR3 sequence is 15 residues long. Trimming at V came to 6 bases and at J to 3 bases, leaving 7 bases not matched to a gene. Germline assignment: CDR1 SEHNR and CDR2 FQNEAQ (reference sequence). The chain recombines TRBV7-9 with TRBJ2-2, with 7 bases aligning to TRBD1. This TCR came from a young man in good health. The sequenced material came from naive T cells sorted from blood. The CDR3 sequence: CASSSGTVDTGELFF. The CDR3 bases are TGTGCCAGCAGTTCCGGGACAGTAGACACCGGGGAGCTGTTTTTT.